This entry describes one T cell receptor beta chain. Its target is unknown. The data are from a study of blood T cells in healthy people across ages. The CDR3 consists of 15 residues. Germline CDR1 is ENHRY and CDR2 is SYGVKD. V lost 4 bases and J lost 0, with 9 bases in between. Broader study findings: Strong correlation existed between TCR beta diversity and naive T cell percentage.

Alongside a J-beta primer mix, a sample-barcoded 5' primer served in a second PCR lasting about 7 to 12 cycles. TCRdb reprocessed the 5' RACE reads with MiXCR, giving one entry per CDR3 protein. Altogether some 850,000 distinct CDR3 sequences are present, roughly 25% being singletons, with the ten largest covering 2.5% to 3.5%. These data are also associated with another study on T cells of mothers and their children. That work adds: The sample comes from fewer than ten healthy Caucasian donors: mothers and children.

This chain uses TRBV10-3 with TRBJ2-2; tentative D call: TRBD2 (6 bases). The source material was blood. This TCR was sampled from a boy aged 5-17 years in good health. This CDR3 is CAISGRESNTGELFF. DNA of the CDR3: TGTGCCATCAGTGGTCGGGAGTCGAACACCGGGGAGCTGTTTTTT.